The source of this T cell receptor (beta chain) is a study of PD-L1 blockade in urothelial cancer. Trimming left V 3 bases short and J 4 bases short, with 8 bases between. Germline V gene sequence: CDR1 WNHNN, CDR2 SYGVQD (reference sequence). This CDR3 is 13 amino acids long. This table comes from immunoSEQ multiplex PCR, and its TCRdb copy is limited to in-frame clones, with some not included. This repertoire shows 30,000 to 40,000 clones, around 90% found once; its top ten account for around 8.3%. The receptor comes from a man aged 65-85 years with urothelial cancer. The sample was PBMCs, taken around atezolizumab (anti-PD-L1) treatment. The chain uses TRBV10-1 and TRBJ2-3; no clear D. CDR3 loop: CASSDKEADTQYF. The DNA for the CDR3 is TGCGCCAGCAGTGACAAAGAGGCAGATACGCAGTATTTT.